This T cell receptor beta chain was captured in a study of cytomegalovirus exposure and HLA in healthy donors (dated by TCRdb to 2016 to 2017). Regarding the complete study: The roughly 670 repertoires of the first cohort and the roughly 120 validation repertoires were produced on the same platform, according to a later analysis. The study aimed to test whether cataloging public T cell receptors could reveal signatures of past pathogen exposure. Besides the first cohort of hundreds of subjects, a separate validation cohort made up of 120 or so different subjects was used. High-throughput TCR immunosequencing, statistical association of individual TCRs with disease status, and machine learning were combined to predict cytomegalovirus infection status.

The donors were included in the validation cohort of some 120 subjects, a group kept apart from the approximately 670-subject first cohort. Broader findings and caveats from the paper: While some public TCRs were present in many individuals, most TCR sequences turned up only very rarely across donors. The authors suggested that the approach could potentially be extended to other disease states and immunological phenotypes. In the study, about 150 TCR beta chains were listed as associated with cytomegalovirus. The validation cohort had no HLA typing available for a later analysis, so co-occurrence within that cohort was assessed over all 110 or so repertoires. Three of the identified cytomegalovirus-associated TCR beta chains were confirmed in vitro to be specific for cytomegalovirus antigens. The classifier was reported to diagnose cytomegalovirus status with high specificity and sensitivity in both the original cohort and the validation cohort. Subsequent analysis determined that TCRs grouped into clusters in the first cohort also showed a tendency toward co-occurrence across the 120 validation repertoires, and 94% of cluster scores exceeded 0.

V ends up 9 bases short and J 3 bases short, with an unmatched junction base count of 5. The CDR3 starts with the cysteine, ends with the phenylalanine, and has 13 residues. CDR3 DNA is the only sequence kept; it has 39 bases, read in frame from the first base. Sequences SGHNT (CDR1) and YYREEE (CDR2) are obtained from the germline V gene (reference sequence). In regard to this clone: No antigen is known for it. Qualities for individual bases were not recorded, and no much larger clone is one base off.

Library preparation was by the immunoSEQ multiplex PCR assay. The paper's data handling went like this. A statistical classification framework was built to diagnose cytomegalovirus status from the catalog of TCR beta chain sequences. TCRdb carries this immuneACCESS record with in-frame sequences only. Its versions omit some clonotypes, under half of them owing to an unresolved V gene in the studies checked, with the rest unexplained. V, J and clone size derive from that table, while D and trimming were established from the DNA sequence. The sample table lists about 200,000 clones, 87% of them with a count of one. The ten largest clones represent roughly 2% of the sample.

The V and J segments used are TRBV5-4 and TRBJ2-1, and 8 junctional nucleotides match TRBD2. Sequencing was done on a sample of PBMCs. The sequence came from a woman younger than 35 in good health and CMV-seropositive. The sequenced DNA is TGTGCCACCACAGCGGGAGACTACAATGAGCAGTTCTTC. Translated, this is CATTAGDYNEQFF.